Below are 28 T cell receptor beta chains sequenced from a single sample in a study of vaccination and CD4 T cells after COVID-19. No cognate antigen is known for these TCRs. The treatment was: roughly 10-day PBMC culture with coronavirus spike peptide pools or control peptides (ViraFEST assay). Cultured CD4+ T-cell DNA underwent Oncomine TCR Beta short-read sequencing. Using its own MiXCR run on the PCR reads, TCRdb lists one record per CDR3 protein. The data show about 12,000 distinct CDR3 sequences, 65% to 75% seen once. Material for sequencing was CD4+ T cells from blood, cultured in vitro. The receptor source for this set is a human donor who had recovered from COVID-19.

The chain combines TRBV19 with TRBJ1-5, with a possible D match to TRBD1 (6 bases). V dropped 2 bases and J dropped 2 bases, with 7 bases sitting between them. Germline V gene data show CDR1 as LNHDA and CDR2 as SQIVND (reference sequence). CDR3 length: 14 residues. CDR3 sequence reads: CASSIRQGNQPQHF. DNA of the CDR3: TGTGCCAGTAGTATAAGACAGGGCAATCAGCCCCAGCATTTT.

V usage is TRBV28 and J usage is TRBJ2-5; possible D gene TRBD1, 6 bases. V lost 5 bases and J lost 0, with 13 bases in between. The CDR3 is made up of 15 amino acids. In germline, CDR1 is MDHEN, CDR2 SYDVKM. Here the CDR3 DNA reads TGTGCCAGCAGTAGGGGGTCCTTGTACCAAGAGACCCAGTACTTC. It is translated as CASSRGSLYQETQYF. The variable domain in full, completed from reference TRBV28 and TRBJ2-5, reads DVKVTQSSRYLVKRTGEKVFLECVQDMDHENMFWYRQDPGLGLRLIYFSYDVKMKEKGDIPEGYSVSREKKERFSLILESASTNQTSMYLCASSRGSLYQETQYFGPGTRLLVL.

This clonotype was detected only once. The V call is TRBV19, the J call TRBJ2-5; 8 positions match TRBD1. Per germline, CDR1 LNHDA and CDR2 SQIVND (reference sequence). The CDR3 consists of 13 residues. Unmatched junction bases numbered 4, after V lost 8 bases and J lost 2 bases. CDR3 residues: CASLGQGQETQYF. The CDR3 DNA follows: TGTGCCAGTCTCGGACAGGGTCAAGAGACCCAGTACTTC.

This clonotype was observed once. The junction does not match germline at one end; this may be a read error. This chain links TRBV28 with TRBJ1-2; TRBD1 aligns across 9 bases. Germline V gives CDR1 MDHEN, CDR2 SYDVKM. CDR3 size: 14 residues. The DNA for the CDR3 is TGTGCCAGCAGTTCCTCACCGGGACAGGGCCTCTCTCACTTC. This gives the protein CASSSSPGQGLSHF.

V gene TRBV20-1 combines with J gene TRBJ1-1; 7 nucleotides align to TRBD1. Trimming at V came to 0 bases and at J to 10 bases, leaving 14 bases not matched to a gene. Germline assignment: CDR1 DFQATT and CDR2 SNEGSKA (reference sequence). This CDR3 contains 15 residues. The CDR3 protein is CSARDYATGMTGAFF. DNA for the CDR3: TGCAGTGCTAGAGATTATGCGACAGGGATGACGGGAGCTTTCTTT.

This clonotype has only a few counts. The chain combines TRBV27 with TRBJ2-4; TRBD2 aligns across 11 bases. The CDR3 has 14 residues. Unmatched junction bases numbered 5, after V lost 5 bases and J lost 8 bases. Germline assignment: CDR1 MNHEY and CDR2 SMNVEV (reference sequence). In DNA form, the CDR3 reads TGTGCCAGCAGTAAACAGACTAGCGGGGACATTCAGTACTTC. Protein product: CASSKQTSGDIQYF.

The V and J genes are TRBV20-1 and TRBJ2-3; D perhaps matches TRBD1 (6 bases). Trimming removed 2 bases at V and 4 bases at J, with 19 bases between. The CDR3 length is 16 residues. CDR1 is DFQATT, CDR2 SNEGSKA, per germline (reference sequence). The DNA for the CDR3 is TGCAGTGCTAGATTGGGGACATTCGGAGCAGCAGATACGCAGTATTTT. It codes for CSARLGTFGAADTQYF.

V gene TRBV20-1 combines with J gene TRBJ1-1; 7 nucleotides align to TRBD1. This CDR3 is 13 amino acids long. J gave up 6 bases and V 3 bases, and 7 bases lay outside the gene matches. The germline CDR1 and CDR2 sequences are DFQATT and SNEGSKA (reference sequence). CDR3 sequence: CSARRGRSAEAFF. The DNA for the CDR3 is TGCAGTGCTAGGAGGGGGCGGTCCGCTGAAGCTTTCTTT.

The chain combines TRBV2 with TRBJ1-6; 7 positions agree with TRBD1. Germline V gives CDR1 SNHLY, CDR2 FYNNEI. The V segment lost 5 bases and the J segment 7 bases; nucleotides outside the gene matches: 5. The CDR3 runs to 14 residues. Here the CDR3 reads CASSRQGFNSPLHF. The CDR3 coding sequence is TGTGCCAGCAGTCGACAGGGTTTCAATTCACCCCTCCACTTT.

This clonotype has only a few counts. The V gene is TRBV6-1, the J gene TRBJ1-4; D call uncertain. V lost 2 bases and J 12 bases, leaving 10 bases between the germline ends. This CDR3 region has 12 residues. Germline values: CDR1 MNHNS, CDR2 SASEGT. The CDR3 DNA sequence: TGTGCCAGCAGTGAATGGTCTTCTCAACTGTTTTTT. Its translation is CASSEWSSQLFF.

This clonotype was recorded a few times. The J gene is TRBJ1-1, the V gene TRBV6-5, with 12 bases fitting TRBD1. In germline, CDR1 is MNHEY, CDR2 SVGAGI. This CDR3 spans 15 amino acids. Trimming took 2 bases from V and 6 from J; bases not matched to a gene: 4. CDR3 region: CASSYRGQGASEAFF. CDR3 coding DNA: TGTGCCAGCAGTTACCGGGGACAGGGGGCGTCTGAAGCTTTCTTT.

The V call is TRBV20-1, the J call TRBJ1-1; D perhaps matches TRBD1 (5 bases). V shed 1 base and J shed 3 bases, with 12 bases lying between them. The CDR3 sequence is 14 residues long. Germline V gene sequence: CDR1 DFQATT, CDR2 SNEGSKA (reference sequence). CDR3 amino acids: CSARAGGGYTEAFF. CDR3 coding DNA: TGCAGTGCTAGAGCTGGTGGGGGATACACTGAAGCTTTCTTT.

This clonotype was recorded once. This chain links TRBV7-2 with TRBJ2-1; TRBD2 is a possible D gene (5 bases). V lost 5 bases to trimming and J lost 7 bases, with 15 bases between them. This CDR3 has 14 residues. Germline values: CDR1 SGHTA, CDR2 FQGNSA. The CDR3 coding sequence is TGTGCCAGCAGCGTCCGGAGACGAGGGAATGAGCAGTTCTTC. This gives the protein CASSVRRRGNEQFF.

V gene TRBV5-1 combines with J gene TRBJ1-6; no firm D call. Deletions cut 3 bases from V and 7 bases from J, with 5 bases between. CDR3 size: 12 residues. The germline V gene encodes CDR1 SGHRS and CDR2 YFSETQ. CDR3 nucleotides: TGCGCCAGCAGCTCGACGAATTCACCCCTCCACTTT. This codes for CASSSTNSPLHF.

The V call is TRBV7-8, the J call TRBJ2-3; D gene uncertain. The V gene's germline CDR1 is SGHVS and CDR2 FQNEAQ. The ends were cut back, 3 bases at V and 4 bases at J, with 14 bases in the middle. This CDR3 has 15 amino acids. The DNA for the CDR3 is TGTGCCAGCAGCTTTGGCCAGACCGAGGCAGATACGCAGTATTTT. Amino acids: CASSFGQTEADTQYF.

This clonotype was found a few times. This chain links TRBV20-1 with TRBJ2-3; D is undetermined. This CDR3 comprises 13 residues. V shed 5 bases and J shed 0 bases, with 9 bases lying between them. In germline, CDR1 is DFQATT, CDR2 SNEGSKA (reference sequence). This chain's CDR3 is CSAGVLSTDTQYF. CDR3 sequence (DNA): TGCAGTGCTGGGGTGTTAAGCACAGATACGCAGTATTTT.

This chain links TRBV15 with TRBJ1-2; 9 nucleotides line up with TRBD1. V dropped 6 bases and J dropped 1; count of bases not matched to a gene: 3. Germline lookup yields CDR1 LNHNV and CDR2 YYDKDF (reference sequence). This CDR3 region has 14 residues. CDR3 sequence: CATRVTGGNYGYTF. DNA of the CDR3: TGTGCCACCAGGGTGACAGGGGGTAACTATGGCTACACCTTC.

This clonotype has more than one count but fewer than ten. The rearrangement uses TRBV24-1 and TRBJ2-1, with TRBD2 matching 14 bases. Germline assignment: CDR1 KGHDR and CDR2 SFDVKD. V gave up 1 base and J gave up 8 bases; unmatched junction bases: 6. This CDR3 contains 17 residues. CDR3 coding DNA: TGTGCCACCAGTGATTTTTGGGGGACTAGCGGGAGCGATGAGCAGTTCTTC. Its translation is CATSDFWGTSGSDEQFF.

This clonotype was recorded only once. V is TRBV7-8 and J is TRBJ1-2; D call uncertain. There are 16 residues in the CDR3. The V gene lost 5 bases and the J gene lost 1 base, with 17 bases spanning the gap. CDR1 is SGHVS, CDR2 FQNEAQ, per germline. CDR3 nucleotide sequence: TGTGCCAGCAGCCCTCGTGGTACTACCGATAACTATGGCTACACCTTC. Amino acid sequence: CASSPRGTTDNYGYTF.

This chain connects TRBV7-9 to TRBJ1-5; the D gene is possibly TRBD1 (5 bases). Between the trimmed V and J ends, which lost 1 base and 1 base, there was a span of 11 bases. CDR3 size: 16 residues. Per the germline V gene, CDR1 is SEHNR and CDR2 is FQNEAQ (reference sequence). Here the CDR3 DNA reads TGTGCCAGCAGCTTAGACGGGCAGGGAAGCAATCAGCCCCAGCATTTT. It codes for CASSLDGQGSNQPQHF.

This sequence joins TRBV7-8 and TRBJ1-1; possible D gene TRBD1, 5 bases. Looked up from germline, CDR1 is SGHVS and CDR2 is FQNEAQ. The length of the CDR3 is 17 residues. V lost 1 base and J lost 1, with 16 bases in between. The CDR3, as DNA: TGTGCCAGCAGCTTAGAAGGCGGCACGAGGGGGAACACTGAAGCTTTCTTT. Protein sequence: CASSLEGGTRGNTEAFF.

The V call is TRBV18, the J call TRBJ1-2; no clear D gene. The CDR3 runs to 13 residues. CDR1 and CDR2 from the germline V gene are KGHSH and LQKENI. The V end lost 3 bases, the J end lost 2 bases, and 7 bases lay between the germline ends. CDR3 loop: CASSPSENYGYTF. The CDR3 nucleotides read TGTGCCAGCTCACCTTCAGAAAACTATGGCTACACCTTC.

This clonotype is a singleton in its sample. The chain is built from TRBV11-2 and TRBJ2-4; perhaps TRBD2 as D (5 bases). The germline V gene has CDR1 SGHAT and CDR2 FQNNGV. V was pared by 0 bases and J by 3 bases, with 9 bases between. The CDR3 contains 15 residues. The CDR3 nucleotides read TGTGCCAGCAGCTTAGAGCGGGTAATCAAAAACATTCAGTACTTC. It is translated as CASSLERVIKNIQYF.

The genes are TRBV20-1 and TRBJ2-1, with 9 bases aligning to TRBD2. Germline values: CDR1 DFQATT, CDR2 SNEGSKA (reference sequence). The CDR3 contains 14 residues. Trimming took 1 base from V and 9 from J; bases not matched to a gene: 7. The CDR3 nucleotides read TGCAGTGCTAGAGGGGCTAGCGGGATGGGTGAGCAGTTCTTC. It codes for CSARGASGMGEQFF.

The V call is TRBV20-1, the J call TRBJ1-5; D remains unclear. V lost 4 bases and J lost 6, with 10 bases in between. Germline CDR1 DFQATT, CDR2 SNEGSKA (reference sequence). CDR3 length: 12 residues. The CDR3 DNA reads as TGCAGTGCTAAGGATCGGGGTCAGCCCCAGCATTTT. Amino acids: CSAKDRGQPQHF.

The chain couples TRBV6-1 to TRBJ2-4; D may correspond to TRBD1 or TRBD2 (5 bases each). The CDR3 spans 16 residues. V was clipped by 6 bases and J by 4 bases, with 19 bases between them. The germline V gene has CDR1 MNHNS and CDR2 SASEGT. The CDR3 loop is CASRPSTGTVKNIQYF. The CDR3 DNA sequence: TGTGCCAGCAGACCTTCAACCGGGACGGTAAAAAACATTCAGTACTTC.

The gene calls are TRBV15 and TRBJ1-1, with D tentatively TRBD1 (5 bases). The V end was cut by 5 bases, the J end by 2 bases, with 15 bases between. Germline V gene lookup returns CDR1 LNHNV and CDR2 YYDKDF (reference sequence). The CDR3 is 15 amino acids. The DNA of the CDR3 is TGTGCCACCAGCTCCCGGACATTACTCAACACTGAAGCTTTCTTT. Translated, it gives CATSSRTLLNTEAFF.

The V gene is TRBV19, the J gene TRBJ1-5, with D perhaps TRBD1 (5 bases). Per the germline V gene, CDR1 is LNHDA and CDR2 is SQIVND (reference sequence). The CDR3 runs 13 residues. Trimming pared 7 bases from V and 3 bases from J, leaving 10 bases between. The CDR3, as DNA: TGTGCCAGTAATTCGGGGGTCAATCAGCCCCAGCATTTT. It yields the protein CASNSGVNQPQHF.